These 2 T cell receptor beta chains were sequenced from one sample in a study of Ad26.COV2.S vaccination and SARS-CoV-2 variants (dated by TCRdb to 2020 to 2022). The treatment or condition label for this specimen denotes: around 19 received Ad26.COV2.S at low or high dose, single or two shots; several received placebo; per-sample allocation not given. For vaccine and placebo recipients, repertoires were sequenced using samples collected on day 63 after the first injection. Library creation used the immunoSEQ multiplex PCR assay. The clones in this table, taken by TCRdb from immuneACCESS, are in-frame only. Not every clone is retained; where verified, under half of the shortfall comes from an unresolved V gene, and the cause of the rest is unknown. The sample includes 500,000 or so clones, with approximately 90% observed a single time. Together, the top ten hold roughly 13% of the sample. Specimen: peripheral blood, collected in a trial of Ad26.COV2.S vaccine versus placebo. All receptors derive from a person aged 18-60 years who received the Ad26.COV2.S COVID-19 vaccine or a placebo.

The rearrangement links TRBV12-3 or TRBV12-4 to TRBJ1-2; no clear D. This CDR3 region has 12 residues. V was shortened by 4 bases and J by 0 bases, with 3 bases between the two germline ends. The CDR3 is CASSWTNYGYTF. The CDR3 nucleotides are TGTGCCAGCAGTTGGACTAACTATGGCTACACCTTC.

The CDR3 spells CASATMGRSYNEQFF. CDR3 nucleotides: TGCGCCAGCGCCACTATGGGGCGGTCCTACAATGAGCAGTTCTTC. The genes are TRBV4-1 and TRBJ2-1, with D perhaps TRBD1 (5 bases). CDR1 is MGHRA, CDR2 YSYEKL, per germline. The CDR3 covers 15 residues. Between the trimmed V and J ends, which lost 8 bases and 1 base, there was a span of 15 bases.